A single sample is the source of the 7 T cell receptor beta chains below, sequenced in a study of tumor-infiltrating lymphocytes in primary liver carcinoma. The researchers obtained blood RNA from unsorted whole blood and also extracted germline DNA. Constant-region priming of roughly 500 ng total RNA yielded TCR beta cDNA. Amplification in three nested multiplex PCR rounds with slightly modified ARM-PCR gave rise to TCR beta libraries. TRBV1-TRBV30 forward primers paired with a C-beta reverse primer were used in the first two PCR rounds, which ran approximately 10 cycles each. TCRdb called the multiplex PCR reads again in MiXCR, with one record for every CDR3 protein. Here the sample spans 310,000 or so distinct CDR3 sequences, almost 65% being singletons. The specimen sequenced was peripheral blood. These receptors were taken from a middle-aged man with primary liver carcinoma and hepatitis B virus infection.

This clonotype was seen a handful of times. The chain joins TRBV5-4 to TRBJ2-1, with D hard to call. The CDR3 loop spans 13 amino acids. Germline V gene data show CDR1 as SGHNT and CDR2 as YYREEE (reference sequence). Trimming shortened V by 5 bases and J by 4 bases, and 10 bases separated the two germline ends. The CDR3 is CASRKDGYNEQFF. The CDR3 nucleotides are TGTGCCAGCAGAAAGGATGGATACAATGAGCAGTTCTTC.

The V call is TRBV4-3, the J call TRBJ2-5; D is possibly TRBD1 or TRBD2 (5 bases each). Germline values: CDR1 LGHNA, CDR2 YSLEER. V was trimmed by 1 base and J by 2 bases, leaving 11 bases between them. The CDR3 length is 15 residues. DNA of the CDR3: TGCGCCAGCAGCCAAGTATACGGGGCTCAAGAGACCCAGTACTTC. Encoded protein: CASSQVYGAQETQYF.

The chain links TRBV28 to TRBJ1-2; a possible D gene is TRBD1 (5 bases). The V and J ends lost 8 bases and 4 bases respectively, with 14 bases between them. The CDR3 loop spans 13 amino acids. Per the germline V gene, CDR1 is MDHEN and CDR2 is SYDVKM. The chain's CDR3 is CASRRGGAYGYTF. The CDR3 DNA reads TGTGCCAGCCGAAGAGGAGGGGCCTATGGCTACACCTTC.

The table lists this clonotype with a few counts. The chain links TRBV24-1 to TRBJ2-1; TRBD2 might be the D (5 bases). Germline values: CDR1 KGHDR, CDR2 SFDVKD. V was pared by 2 bases and J by 6 bases, with 10 bases between. The CDR3 is 14 amino acids. In DNA form, the CDR3 reads TGTGCCACCAGTGATTACCGTGGAGGCAATGAGCAGTTCTTC. Translated, it gives CATSDYRGGNEQFF.

This clonotype came up a few times. The CDR3 sequence: CASSLVRDEQFF. The CDR3 bases are TGTGCCAGCAGCTTAGTAAGGGATGAGCAGTTCTTC. This chain links TRBV7-9 with TRBJ2-1; no firm D call. Germline CDR1 and CDR2: SEHNR and FQNEAQ (reference sequence). Trimming stripped 1 base from V and 8 bases from J, with 6 bases between. CDR3 length: 12 amino acids.

The genes are TRBV25-1 and TRBJ2-1; TRBD2 matches at 7 bases. This CDR3 has 14 amino acids. Germline CDR1 MGHDK, CDR2 SYGVNS. Trimming removed 6 bases from V and 3 bases from J; junction bases left unmatched: 5. This CDR3 is CASSGRWDYNEQFF. In nucleotides, the CDR3 is TGTGCCAGCAGCGGGAGGTGGGACTACAATGAGCAGTTCTTC.

Remarks on this clonotype: The junction shows a germline mismatch at one end, possibly a read error. The V call is TRBV10-1, the J call TRBJ2-4, with 8 nucleotides matching TRBD1. The CDR3 spans 15 residues. The germline V gene has CDR1 WNHNN and CDR2 SYGVQD (reference sequence). Here the CDR3 reads CASSPGTGMESIQYF. CDR3 in DNA: TGCGCCAGCAGTCCCGGGACAGGCATGGAAAGCATTCAATACTTC.